This TCR beta chain was observed in a study of T cell changes during pregnancy in multiple sclerosis. Using immunoSEQ multiplex PCR, the repertoire was profiled, and TCRdb retains in-frame clones only, with some absent. The sample comprises under 95,000 clones, about nine tenths of which are singletons, and around 0.41% rests with the top ten. J lost 4 bases, V lost 4 bases, and 2 bases had no gene match. The CDR3 totals 14 residues. Germline V gene lookup returns CDR1 ENHRY and CDR2 SYGVKD. Sequencing was performed on CD4+ T cells from peripheral blood mononuclear cells, taken before pregnancy. This clonotype was obtained from a female donor with multiple sclerosis, enrolled in a pregnancy study. The V and J genes are TRBV10-3 and TRBJ1-1, with 11 nucleotides matching TRBD1. In DNA form, the CDR3 reads TGTGCCATCAGTGGGACAGGGGGCCGCACTGAAGCTTTCTTT. Its translation: CAISGTGGRTEAFF.